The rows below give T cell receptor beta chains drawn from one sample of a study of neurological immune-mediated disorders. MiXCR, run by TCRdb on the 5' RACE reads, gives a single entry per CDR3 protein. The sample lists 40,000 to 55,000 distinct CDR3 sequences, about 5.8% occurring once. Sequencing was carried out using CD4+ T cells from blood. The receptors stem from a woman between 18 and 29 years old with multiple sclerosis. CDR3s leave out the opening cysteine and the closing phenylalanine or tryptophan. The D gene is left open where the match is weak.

CDR3: ASSPAAQANTEAF
V: TRBV18
J: TRBJ1-1
D: .

CDR3: ASSSTSGGYNEQF
V: TRBV6-5
J: TRBJ2-1
D: TRBD2

CDR3: ASSERTGLGEAF
V: TRBV9
J: TRBJ1-1
D: .

CDR3: SARTGNYGYT
V: TRBV20-1
J: TRBJ1-2
D: .

CDR3: ASSLTFDGELF
V: TRBV7-3
J: TRBJ2-2
D: .

CDR3: ASSVSRGNYEQY
V: TRBV25-1
J: TRBJ2-7
D: TRBD1

CDR3: ASSLLGRGEAF
V: TRBV5-1
J: TRBJ1-1
D: .

CDR3: ASSLQGEGTEAF
V: TRBV5-1
J: TRBJ1-1
D: TRBD1

CDR3: ASRGSGTPSTDTQY
V: TRBV3-1
J: TRBJ2-3
D: TRBD2

CDR3: ASSPQTSRTGELF
V: TRBV12-3/TRBV12-4
J: TRBJ2-2
D: .

CDR3: SAKDSGGFTYEQY
V: TRBV20-1
J: TRBJ2-7
D: TRBD2

CDR3: ASSLGGAMNTEAF
V: TRBV7-6
J: TRBJ1-1
D: .

CDR3: ASSGGMTGGNTEAF
V: TRBV9
J: TRBJ1-1
D: TRBD1

CDR3: ASSPKIPGLKGETQY
V: TRBV3-1
J: TRBJ2-5
D: .

CDR3: ASRLGGQGSNYGYT
V: TRBV19
J: TRBJ1-2
D: TRBD1

CDR3: ATSNGQGARYQPQH
V: TRBV15
J: TRBJ1-5
D: TRBD1

CDR3: ASSPYDRASDAF
V: TRBV19
J: TRBJ1-1
D: TRBD1

CDR3: SANQGTGELF
V: TRBV20-1
J: TRBJ2-2
D: .

CDR3: AISEGDLNTEAF
V: TRBV10-3
J: TRBJ1-1
D: .

CDR3: ASSSSGTGSL
V: TRBV6-5
J: TRBJ1-1
D: TRBD1

CDR3: ASSQGYGVRTEAF
V: TRBV14
J: TRBJ1-1
D: .

CDR3: SASGGMNTEAF
V: TRBV20-1
J: TRBJ1-1
D: .

CDR3: ASGWGQSIDGYT
V: TRBV5-1
J: TRBJ1-2
D: TRBD1

CDR3: SARVLQQETQY
V: TRBV20-1
J: TRBJ2-5
D: .

CDR3: ASSLRQRGTGYT
V: TRBV12-3/TRBV12-4
J: TRBJ1-2
D: .

CDR3: ASSPYRGGTEAF
V: TRBV7-2
J: TRBJ1-1
D: TRBD1

CDR3: ASSLREGQPQH
V: TRBV27
J: TRBJ1-5
D: .

CDR3: ASSLVNGGFGEQY
V: TRBV5-1
J: TRBJ2-7
D: .

CDR3: ASSVGTGFSPLH
V: TRBV6-5
J: TRBJ1-6
D: TRBD1

CDR3: AISESRRGKTDTQY
V: TRBV10-3
J: TRBJ2-3
D: TRBD1

CDR3: AWSVGYNEQF
V: TRBV30
J: TRBJ2-1
D: .

CDR3: ASSVGQLAGGLETQY
V: TRBV9
J: TRBJ2-5
D: TRBD2

CDR3: ASSETGGVNTEAF
V: TRBV7-2
J: TRBJ1-1
D: TRBD1

CDR3: ASSSSGGASYEQY
V: TRBV2
J: TRBJ2-7
D: TRBD2

CDR3: ASSIGQGGTDTQY
V: TRBV7-7
J: TRBJ2-3
D: TRBD1

CDR3: ASRTGQRYGYT
V: TRBV6-5
J: TRBJ1-2
D: .

CDR3: ASNGSKVF
V: TRBV23-1
J: TRBJ1-4
D: .

CDR3: ASRGRGNQPQH
V: TRBV12-3/TRBV12-4
J: TRBJ1-5
D: TRBD1

CDR3: ASSQVRDSSYGYT
V: TRBV14
J: TRBJ1-2
D: TRBD1

CDR3: ASSAILGTDNEQF
V: TRBV5-1
J: TRBJ2-1
D: .

CDR3: ASSPTGTGGSGANVLT
V: TRBV5-1
J: TRBJ2-6
D: TRBD1

CDR3: SVGGDAGNTQY
V: TRBV29-1
J: TRBJ2-3
D: .

CDR3: ASSSHFSDRGTGNTIY
V: TRBV12-3/TRBV12-4
J: TRBJ1-3
D: TRBD1

CDR3: SASPGSSYNSPLH
V: TRBV20-1
J: TRBJ1-6
D: .

CDR3: AIRRDNSYEQY
V: TRBV10-3
J: TRBJ2-7
D: .

CDR3: ASSILNGDYGYT
V: TRBV19
J: TRBJ1-2
D: .

CDR3: ASSLAYTGLSTDTQY
V: TRBV5-1
J: TRBJ2-3
D: .

CDR3: ASSYRVNEQF
V: TRBV2
J: TRBJ2-1
D: .

CDR3: AIRLGGGETQY
V: TRBV10-3
J: TRBJ2-5
D: .

CDR3: ASSPGEGSPLH
V: TRBV18
J: TRBJ1-6
D: .

CDR3: ASSEAGTGTQY
V: TRBV2
J: TRBJ2-3
D: .